The clone carrying this TCR beta chain has at least ten counts. This specimen comes from a study of Graves' ophthalmopathy and Graves' hyperthyroidism. TCR beta CDR3 regions were amplified from RNA transcripts. After a first-round RT-PCR with HTBI primers, a second-round multiplex PCR was run. TCRdb fed the multiplex PCR reads into MiXCR, producing one record per CDR3 protein. The sample lists 200,000 to 250,000 distinct CDR3 sequences, around a fifth occurring once. The CDR3 is 14 residues long. After removal of 4 bases from V and 6 bases from J, the junction contained 8 bases not matched to a gene. Active ophthalmopathy (CAS at least 3, NOSPECS at least 4), lasting under 3 months.

The sample taken for sequencing was peripheral blood. This clonotype was sampled from a woman aged 45-65 years with Graves' ophthalmopathy. The V call is TRBV12-3 or TRBV12-4, the J call TRBJ2-7, with TRBD1 identical over 8 bases. In DNA form, the CDR3 reads TGTGCCAGCAGTTGGGGACAGGAGCTCTTCGAGCAGTACTTC. It is translated as CASSWGQELFEQYF.